In its sample, the clone carrying this TCR beta chain was seen once. Its antigen is unknown. This specimen comes from a study of cytomegalovirus exposure and HLA in healthy donors. Overall study results and limits: TCR beta sequences reportedly predicted most subjects' HLA-A and HLA-B alleles accurately. Confirmation in vitro established that three CMV-associated chains were specific for CMV antigens. Sequencing likely produced, as an artifact, a cluster of highly shared sequence variants.

It was with 60 Vbeta and 13 Jbeta primers that the PCR ran. Libraries were prepared by immunoSEQ multiplex PCR; TCRdb keeps only in-frame clonotypes and omits some of them. The data show 150,000 to 200,000 clones, more than 80% seen once. Donors consisted of healthy bone marrow donors. Sequenced input: PBMCs. This TCR derives from a man between 18 and 29 years old in good health and CMV-seronegative.

DNA of the CDR3: TGTGCCAGCTCACCGGATTGGACTAGCGGCAAGAAGACCCAGTACTTC. This gives the protein CASSPDWTSGKKTQYF. The rearrangement joins TRBV18 to TRBJ2-5; 10 positions agree with TRBD2. Germline CDR1 KGHSH, CDR2 LQKENI. The CDR3 is 16 residues long. V shed 3 bases, J shed 6 bases, and the junction held 10 bases outside the gene matches.